Given below is one T cell receptor beta chain in context. The record originates from a study of blood T cells in healthy people across ages. Primed by a sample-barcoded 5' primer and a J-beta primer mix, a second PCR proceeded for about 6 to 12 cycles. Through a template-switch adaptor with 12 random nucleotides, each cDNA molecule received a tag. Samples each returned at least 3 million CDR3-containing paired-end reads. TCRdb called the 5' RACE reads again in MiXCR, with one record for every CDR3 protein. Of about 1 million distinct CDR3 sequences listed, more than 40% are singletons. V was pared by 7 bases and J by 3 bases, with 13 bases between. The length of the CDR3 is 14 residues. From germline, CDR1 is LGHDT and CDR2 YNNKEL (reference sequence). At least 6.5 million PBMCs were isolated per sample.

This clonotype was obtained from an older woman in good health. The rearrangement joins TRBV3-1 to TRBJ2-1; weak D call: TRBD1 (7 bases). Sequencing was done on a sample of blood. Here the CDR3 reads CASKPQGGYNEQFF. The CDR3 DNA reads as TGTGCCAGCAAACCCCAGGGGGGCTACAATGAGCAGTTCTTC.